The T cell receptor beta chain under discussion was sequenced for a study of tumor-infiltrating lymphocytes in primary liver carcinoma. Study details: The five patients, who were men and women, ranged in age from 30 to 69 years. General observations from the study: Tumor-adjacent and tumor-blood pairs displayed less overlap than did pairs of tumor regions.

RNA was extracted from whole blood without cell sorting, alongside germline DNA. Patients were chronically HBV-infected and treatment-naive. Of note for this clonotype: The antigen is not known.

Production of TCR beta cDNA used around 460 ng total RNA together with a constant-region primer. ARM-PCR, slightly modified, supplied the TCR beta libraries through three nested multiplex PCR rounds. Forward primers for TRBV1-TRBV30 and a C-beta reverse primer served the first two PCR rounds, at about 9 cycles each. Each CDR3 protein gets one entry after TCRdb re-called the multiplex PCR reads with MiXCR. This table holds around 330,000 distinct CDR3 sequences, 58% found once. Trimming removed 6 bases from V and 5 bases from J; junction bases left unmatched: 10. The CDR3 has 14 residues. Germline V gives CDR1 ENHRY, CDR2 SYGVKD.

The source of this sequence is a woman aged 30 to 39 with primary liver carcinoma and hepatitis B virus infection. The V gene is TRBV10-3, the J gene TRBJ2-7, with TRBD1 matching over 7 bases. The sequenced sample was peripheral blood. CDR3 nucleotide sequence: TGTGCCATCAGGACGGACAGGTGGACCCACGAGCAGTACTTC. Translating it yields CAIRTDRWTHEQYF.